One and the same sample provided the 9 T cell receptor beta chains below, sequenced in a study of cytomegalovirus exposure and HLA in healthy donors. This PCR relied on a set of 60 Vbeta primers and 13 Jbeta primers. Profiled with immunoSEQ multiplex PCR; TCRdb holds only in-frame clones, not every one. The sample contains 95,000 to 150,000 clones, about 8.6% of which appear only once. The specimen sequenced was PBMCs. The receptors here all came from a middle-aged woman in good health and CMV-seropositive.

A few counts support this clone. A much larger clone differs from this one at a single base, so this may be a read error. This chain uses TRBV2 with TRBJ1-5; possible D gene TRBD1, 6 bases. Germline CDR1 reads SNHLY; CDR2 reads FYNNEI. This CDR3 has 15 amino acids. Trimming shortened V by 6 bases and J by 1 base, and 13 bases separated the two germline ends. The chain's CDR3 is CASRVNRVSNQPQHF. The CDR3 region has the DNA TGTGCCAGCAGGGTGAACAGGGTCAGCAATCAGCCCCAGCATTTT.

This clone turned up a few times. This chain uses TRBV11-2 with TRBJ2-7, with a weak D call TRBD2 (6 bases). The germline V gene has CDR1 SGHAT and CDR2 FQNNGV. V was cut by 6 bases and J by 5 bases, with 20 bases left in between. The CDR3 has 15 residues. As DNA, the CDR3 is TGTGCCAGCAGTGCCCAGATAATCGGGGAGGACGAGCAGTACTTC. It specifies CASSAQIIGEDEQYF. The whole variable domain, remainder taken from reference TRBV11-2 and TRBJ2-7, is EAGVAQSPRYKIIEKRQSVAFWCNPISGHATLYWYQQILGQGPKLLIQFQNNGVVDDSQLPKDRFSAERLKGVDSTLKIQPAKLEDSAVYLCASSAQIIGEDEQYFGPGTRLTVT.

This CDR3 is CASSLPTEIGQYF. In DNA form, the CDR3 reads TGTGCCAGCAGCCTCCCGACAGAGATCGGGCAGTATTTT. The chain joins TRBV7-2 to TRBJ2-3; TRBD1 is a possible D gene (5 bases). The germline CDR1 and CDR2 sequences are SGHTA and FQGNSA. V gave up 5 bases and J gave up 11 bases, with 17 bases separating them. This CDR3 region has 13 residues. The full variable domain, completed using reference TRBV7-2 and TRBJ2-3, is GAGVSQSPSNKVTEKGKDVELRCDPISGHTALYWYRQSLGQGLEFLIYFQGNSAPDKSGLPSDRFSAERTGGSVSTLTIQRTQQEDSAVYLCASSLPTEIGQYFGPGTRLTVL.

The chain combines TRBV7-9 with TRBJ2-1, with D unclear. CDR1 and CDR2 (germline): SEHNR, FQNEAQ (reference sequence). The V and J ends lost 6 bases and 4 bases respectively, with 7 bases between them. CDR3 length: 12 residues. This chain's CDR3 is CASSQVYNEQFF. The DNA for the CDR3 is TGTGCCAGCAGTCAGGTTTACAATGAGCAGTTCTTC.

The chain links TRBV5-4 to TRBJ1-2, with D possibly matching TRBD1 (5 bases). Germline CDR1 SGHNT, CDR2 YYREEE (reference sequence). The CDR3 runs to 12 residues. V lost 4 bases to trimming and J lost 14 bases, with 18 bases between them. As DNA, the CDR3 is TGTGCCAGCAGCACTCCTGACAGAAAGAAAACCTTC. It specifies CASSTPDRKKTF.

Here the CDR3 DNA reads TGCGCCAGCAGCTTGGATCAGCGGGGGGGCCGGGGAGAGCAGTACTTC. It specifies CASSLDQRGGRGEQYF. V is TRBV5-1 and J is TRBJ2-7; 10 nucleotides align to TRBD2. Germline V gene data show CDR1 as SGHRS and CDR2 as YFSETQ. The ends lost 0 bases at V and 7 bases at J; junction bases unmatched: 10. CDR3 length: 16 amino acids. The whole variable domain, remainder taken from reference TRBV5-1 and TRBJ2-7, is KAGVTQTPRYLIKTRGQQVTLSCSPISGHRSVSWYQQTPGQGLQFLFEYFSETQRNKGNFPGRFSGRQFSNSRSEMNVSTLELGDSALYLCASSLDQRGGRGEQYFGPGTRLTVT.

A few counts support this clone. The genes are TRBV6-5 and TRBJ2-3; 9 positions agree with TRBD2. CDR3 size: 16 residues. Germline V gene data show CDR1 as MNHEY and CDR2 as SVGAGI. The trim removed 3 bases at V and 3 bases at J, leaving 7 bases unmatched. CDR3 sequence (DNA): TGTGCCAGCAGTTATAGGGCTAGCGGGGAAACAGATACGCAGTATTTT. Translation gives CASSYRASGETDTQYF.

The chain has TRBV5-1 and TRBJ2-3; 8 bases align to TRBD2. Trimming removed 3 bases from V and 0 bases from J; junction bases left unmatched: 3. The CDR3 length is 15 residues. CDR1 is SGHRS, CDR2 YFSETQ, per germline. The CDR3 DNA reads as TGCGCCAGCAGCTCAGCGGGGGCTAGCACAGATACGCAGTATTTT. This gives the protein CASSSAGASTDTQYF.

In its sample, this clone was seen a few times. The chain is built from TRBV7-3 and TRBJ2-1, with D tentatively TRBD1 (6 bases). Trimming shortened V by 5 bases and J by 5 bases, and 10 bases separated the two germline ends. Germline V gene sequence: CDR1 SGHTA, CDR2 FQGTGA. The CDR3 covers 13 residues. The CDR3 DNA sequence: TGTGCCAGCAGCAACGGACAGAACAATGAGCAGTTCTTC. It translates to CASSNGQNNEQFF. Together with reference TRBV7-3 and TRBJ2-1, the CDR3 gives the full variable domain: GAGVSQTPSNKVTEKGKYVELRCDPISGHTALYWYRQSLGQGPEFLIYFQGTGAADDSGLPNDRFFAVRPEGSVSTLKIQRTERGDSAVYLCASSNGQNNEQFFGPGTRLTVL.